The subject of this entry is one T cell receptor (beta chain). Antigen specificity is unknown. An end of the junction differs from the germline gene, which may be a read error. Since the library was made to target alpha chains, this beta chain is a stray read and its abundance is not meaningful. This record comes from a study of spatial heterogeneity in lung cancer. Time point denoted: sample taken at primary tumor resection. Unsorted samples of tumor, nontumor lung or frozen PBMC had their whole RNA sequenced. The CDR3 is 13 residues long. The germline V gene encodes CDR1 SSHAT and CDR2 FNYEAQ (reference sequence). MiXCR, run by TCRdb on the 5' RACE reads, gives a single entry per CDR3 protein. In the table there are under 14,000 distinct CDR3 sequences, more than 7% of which are singletons. Broader study findings: Mutation tallies in tumors tracked expanded intratumoral alpha and beta TCR counts. Estimation of coverage gave values of approximately 7% for alpha and 13% for beta chains in tumor T cells. As ubiquitous and regional nonsynonymous mutations varied, counts of ubiquitous and regional expanded TCRs tracked them, respectively.

The clonotype originates from a female donor with early-stage non-small cell lung cancer. The V and J genes are TRBV7-7 and TRBJ2-5, with D uncertain. The sequencing here drew on lung tumor tissue, taken at surgery. The CDR3 nucleotides are TGTGCTAGCAGCTCCACAGTACCTGAGACCCAGTACTTC. This codes for CASSSTVPETQYF.